This T cell receptor beta chain was identified during a study of cytomegalovirus exposure and HLA in healthy donors. Study outcomes and limitations: Most TCR beta V segments were productive about 87% or about 30% of the time in an earlier analysis. Owing to their indistinguishability, certain V segments, notably TRBV6-2 and TRBV6-3, were excluded.

Regarding this clone: Its antigen is not identified.

CDR3 length: 14 residues. Per the germline V gene, CDR1 is SEHNR and CDR2 is FQNEAQ (reference sequence). V lost 5 bases, J lost 6 bases, and 7 bases stayed unmatched. Primers for the PCR totalled 60 Vbeta and 13 Jbeta. Sequencing used immunoSEQ multiplex PCR; TCRdb keeps in-frame clones, though not all of them. The profile shows more than 80,000 clones, about three quarters of them singletons. The source material was PBMCs. This chain connects TRBV7-9 to TRBJ1-5, with TRBD1 identical over 7 bases. This TCR was recovered from a woman between 45 and 65 years old in good health and CMV-seropositive. The CDR3 loop is CASSTNRGGQPQHF. CDR3 nucleotides: TGTGCCAGCAGCACTAACAGGGGTGGTCAGCCCCAGCATTTT.